This TCR beta chain was sequenced during a study of cytomegalovirus exposure and HLA in healthy donors. Turning to the study itself: Genotyping of 430 or so donors showed that over 65% belonged to the Caucasian-associated ancestry cluster. Points from the study as a whole: A previous analysis found most TCR beta V segments productive roughly 87% or roughly 30% of the time. Fewer than 200 TCR beta chains were listed as cytomegalovirus-associated. Later on, an analysis tied approximately 15,000 TCR beta sequences to HLA alleles at 0.05 false discovery rate.

The PCR was carried out with 60 Vbeta primers and 13 Jbeta primers. Repertoires were generated with immunoSEQ multiplex PCR, while TCRdb's copy carries only in-frame clones and drops some. The sample has roughly 150,000 clones, around 80% seen once. For this clone: The antigen is undetermined.

Germline V lookup: CDR1 MNHNS, CDR2 SASEGT. Trimming removed 0 bases from V and 3 bases from J, with 5 bases in between. The CDR3 is 13 residues long. The chain joins TRBV6-1 to TRBJ2-5; TRBD2 might be the D (5 bases). This TCR came from a male donor in good health and CMV-seronegative. Sequenced input: PBMCs. The CDR3 sequence: CASSEAREETQYF. In nucleotides, the CDR3 is TGTGCCAGCAGTGAAGCGAGGGAAGAGACCCAGTACTTC.